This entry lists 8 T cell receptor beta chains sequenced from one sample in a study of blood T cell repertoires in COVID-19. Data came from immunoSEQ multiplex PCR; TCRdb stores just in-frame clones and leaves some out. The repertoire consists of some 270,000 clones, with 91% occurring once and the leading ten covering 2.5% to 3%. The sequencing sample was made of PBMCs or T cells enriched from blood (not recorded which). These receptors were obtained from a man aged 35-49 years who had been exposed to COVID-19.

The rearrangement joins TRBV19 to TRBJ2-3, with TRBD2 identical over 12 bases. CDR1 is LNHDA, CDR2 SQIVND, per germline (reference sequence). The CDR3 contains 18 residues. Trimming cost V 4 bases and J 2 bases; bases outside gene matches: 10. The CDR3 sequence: CASSTNEGLAGLTDTQYF. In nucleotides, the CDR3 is TGTGCCAGTAGTACGAACGAGGGACTAGCGGGCCTCACAGATACGCAGTATTTT.

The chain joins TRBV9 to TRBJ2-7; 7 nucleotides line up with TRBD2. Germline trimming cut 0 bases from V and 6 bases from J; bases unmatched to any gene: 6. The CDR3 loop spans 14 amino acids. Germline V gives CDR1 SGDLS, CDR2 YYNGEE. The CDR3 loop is CASSVDGGGTEQYF. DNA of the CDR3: TGTGCCAGCAGCGTAGATGGGGGGGGGACCGAGCAGTACTTC.

The CDR3 nucleotides read TGTGCCAGCAGTGAATTTAGCGGGACGGCGGAAAATACGCAGTATTTT. Translated, it gives CASSEFSGTAENTQYF. V gene TRBV6-1 combines with J gene TRBJ2-3; 8 nucleotides align to TRBD2. Germline CDR1 is MNHNS and CDR2 is SASEGT. The V segment lost 2 bases and the J segment 7 bases; nucleotides outside the gene matches: 11. This CDR3 is built from 16 residues.

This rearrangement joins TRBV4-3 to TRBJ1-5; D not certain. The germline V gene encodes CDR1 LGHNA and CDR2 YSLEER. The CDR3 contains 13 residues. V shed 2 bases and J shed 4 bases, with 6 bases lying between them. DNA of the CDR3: TGCGCCAGCAGCCAACAACAGAATCAGCCCCAGCATTTT. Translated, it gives CASSQQQNQPQHF.

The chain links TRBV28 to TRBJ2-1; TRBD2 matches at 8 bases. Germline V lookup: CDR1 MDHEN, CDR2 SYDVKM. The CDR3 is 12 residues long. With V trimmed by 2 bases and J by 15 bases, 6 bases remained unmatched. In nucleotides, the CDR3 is TGTGCCAGCAGTTTAACAAAGCGGGAGTTGTTCTTC. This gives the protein CASSLTKRELFF.

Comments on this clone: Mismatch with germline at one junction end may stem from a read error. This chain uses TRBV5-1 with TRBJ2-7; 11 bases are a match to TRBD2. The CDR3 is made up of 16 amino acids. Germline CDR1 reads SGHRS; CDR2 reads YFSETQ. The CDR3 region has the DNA TGCGCCAGCAGCCACACTAGCGGGAGAGTCTCCAACGAGCAGTACTTC. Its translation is CASSHTSGRVSNEQYF.

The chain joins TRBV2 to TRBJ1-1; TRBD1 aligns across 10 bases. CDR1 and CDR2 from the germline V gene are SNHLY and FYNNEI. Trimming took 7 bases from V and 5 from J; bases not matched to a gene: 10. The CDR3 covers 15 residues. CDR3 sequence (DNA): TGTGCCAGCATCGGAAAGGACAGGGGGTATACTGAAGCTTTCTTT. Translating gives CASIGKDRGYTEAFF.

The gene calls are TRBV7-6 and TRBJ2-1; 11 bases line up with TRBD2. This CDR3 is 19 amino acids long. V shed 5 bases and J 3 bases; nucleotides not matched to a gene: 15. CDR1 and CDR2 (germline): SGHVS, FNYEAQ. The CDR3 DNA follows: TGTGCCAGCAGCAGCGGGACTAGCGGAAGCTTACCCCTCTACAATGAGCAGTTCTTC. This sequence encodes CASSSGTSGSLPLYNEQFF.